This TCR beta chain came from a study of T cells after yellow fever vaccination (dated 2019 in TCRdb). Context from the whole study: The SMART-Seq v4 Ultra Low Input RNA kit was used to prepare libraries from fractions with low cell numbers. Bulk TCR alpha and beta repertoires were sequenced longitudinally to track T-cell clones before and after primary and booster YFV17D yellow fever vaccination. The cohort comprised two healthy male donors, one aged 18 to 30 and one aged 30 to 40 years. Bulk PBMC replicates and cell subsets were isolated from blood drawn at multiple timepoints before and after both primary and secondary immunization.

As to this clonotype: Its specific antigen is unknown. Base qualities are not recorded, but no much larger clone differs from it by a single base.

The meaning of the sample's treatment or condition label: live attenuated yellow fever vaccine strain. A standard Ficoll-Paque protocol was used to isolate PBMCs from peripheral blood. CD4 and CD8 T-cell fractions were isolated with Dynabeads CD4 and CD8 positive selection kits. TriZol was used to extract RNA from bulk PBMCs, from CD4 and CD8 fractions, and from dextramer-positive and dextramer-negative fractions. CDR1 and CDR2 were assigned from the germline V gene as SQVTM and ANQGSEA. The CDR3 has 13 amino acids, counting the end cysteine and phenylalanine. Of the read, only the CDR3 DNA is kept; its 39 bases are in frame from base 1. V is trimmed back by 6 bases and J by 2 bases, and the junction contains 5 bases that no gene match accounts for. Beyond this particular receptor, the publication reports: Most clones expanded after primary vaccination were re-detected after the booster (approximately 95% of CD4 and 80% to 90% of CD8), suggesting broad memory maintenance. Because the study included only a couple of donors, the extent to which the findings can be generalized is limited. The secondary T-cell response was found to be weaker but faster than the primary response, with a peak reached on day 5 rather than on day 15. Computational filtering was needed because FACS-sorted repertoires could contain abundant contaminating clonotypes from the bulk population. A small share of clonotypes occurred in both CD4 and CD8 compartments, likely arising from convergent recombination.

The sequencer listed for this sample is Illumina NovaSeq 6000. Synthesis of TCR cDNA relied on 5'RACE template switching, a step that introduced a universal primer site along with unique molecular identifiers. Priming for cDNA synthesis came from both the TCR alpha and TCR beta constant segments. Libraries were amplified in two PCR steps, with sample barcodes and sequencing adapters added in the second step. Sequencing of libraries was performed on Illumina HiSeq 2500 (2x100 bp) or NovaSeq (2x150 bp). On the study's bioinformatics: Demultiplexing of reads and collapsing into UMI consensus sequences were performed with MIGEC, and V(D)J alignment was carried out with MiXCR. Using edgeR on replicate PBMC samples, clonotypes were called vaccine-responding if FDR was below 0.01 and the log2 fold change was above 5 up to day 15. CD4 or CD8 identity was assigned to each bulk clonotype according to whether the clonotype was present at higher abundance in the sequenced CD4 repertoire or the sequenced CD8 repertoire. TCRdb's own reprocessing of the public reads used fastp at Q25 and MiXCR and kept productive beta chains. CDR3 protein sequences are deduplicated, and each keeps its most common genes and DNA. TCRdb's processing, not the authors' own work, is the source of the V and J calls. The sample table shows some 320,000 distinct CDR3 sequences, and roughly a tenth are seen once. The ten largest clones add up to over 3% of the sample.

This receptor was taken from a man aged 18 to 29 who received the YFV17D yellow fever vaccine. Source: CD4+ T cells sorted from PBMCs, taken 45 days after the yellow fever booster vaccination. The V and J segments used are TRBV29-1 and TRBJ2-3; TRBD1 matches 7 bases in the middle. The nucleotide sequence is given as TGCAGCGTAGACAGGGCAGACACAGATACGCAGTATTTT. Its protein reads: CSVDRADTDTQYF.